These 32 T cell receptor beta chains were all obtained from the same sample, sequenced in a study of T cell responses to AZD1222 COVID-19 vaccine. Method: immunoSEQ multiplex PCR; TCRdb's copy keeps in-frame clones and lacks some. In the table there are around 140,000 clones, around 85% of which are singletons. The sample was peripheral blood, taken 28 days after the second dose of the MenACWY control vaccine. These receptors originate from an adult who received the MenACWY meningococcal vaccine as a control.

The CDR3 protein is CASSQDRYEQFF. In DNA, the CDR3 is TGTGCCAGCAGCCAAGACCGTTATGAGCAGTTCTTC. This chain uses TRBV3-1 (or the pseudogene TRBV3-2) with TRBJ2-1; no clear D. This CDR3 contains 12 residues. Germline-derived CDR1 and CDR2 are LGHDT and YNNKEL (reference sequence). V dropped 0 bases and J dropped 8 bases, with 5 bases sitting between them.

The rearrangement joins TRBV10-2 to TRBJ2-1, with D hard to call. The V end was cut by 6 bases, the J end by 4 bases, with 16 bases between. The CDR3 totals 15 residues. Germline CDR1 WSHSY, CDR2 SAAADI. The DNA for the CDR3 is TGCGCCAGCAGCCCAACATCCCCAGAGTACAATGAGCAGTTCTTC. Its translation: CASSPTSPEYNEQFF.

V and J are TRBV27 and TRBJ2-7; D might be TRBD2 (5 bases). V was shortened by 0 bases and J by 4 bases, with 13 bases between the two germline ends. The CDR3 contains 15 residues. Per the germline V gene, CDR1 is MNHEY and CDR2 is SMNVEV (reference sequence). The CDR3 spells CASSLSSARWYEQYF. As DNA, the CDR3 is TGTGCCAGCAGTTTATCTAGCGCCCGGTGGTACGAGCAGTACTTC.

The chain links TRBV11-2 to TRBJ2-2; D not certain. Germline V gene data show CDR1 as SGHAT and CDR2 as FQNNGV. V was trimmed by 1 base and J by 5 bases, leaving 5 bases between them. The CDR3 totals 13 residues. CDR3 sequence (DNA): TGTGCCAGCAGCTTAGGAGCGACCGGGGAGCTGTTTTTT. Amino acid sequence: CASSLGATGELFF.

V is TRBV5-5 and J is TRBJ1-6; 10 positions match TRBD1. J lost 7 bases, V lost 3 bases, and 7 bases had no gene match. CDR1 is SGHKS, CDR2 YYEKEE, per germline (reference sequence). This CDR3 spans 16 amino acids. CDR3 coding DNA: TGTGCCAGCAGCTCATACCCGGGACAGGGGAATTCACCCCTCCACTTT. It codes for CASSSYPGQGNSPLHF.

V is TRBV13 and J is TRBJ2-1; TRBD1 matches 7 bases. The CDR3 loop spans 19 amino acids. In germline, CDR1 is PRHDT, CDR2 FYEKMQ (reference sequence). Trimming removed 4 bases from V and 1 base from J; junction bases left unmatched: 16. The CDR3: CASSSRPLTGERSYNEQFF. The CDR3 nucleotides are TGTGCCAGCAGCTCTCGCCCCCTAACAGGGGAACGATCCTACAATGAGCAGTTCTTC.

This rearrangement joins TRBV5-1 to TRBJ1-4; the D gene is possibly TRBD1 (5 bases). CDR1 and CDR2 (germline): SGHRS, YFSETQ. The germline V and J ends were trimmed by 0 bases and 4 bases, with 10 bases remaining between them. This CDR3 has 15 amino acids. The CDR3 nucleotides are TGCGCCAGCAGCTTGGGAGGGGCCGGTAATGAAAAACTGTTTTTT. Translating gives CASSLGGAGNEKLFF. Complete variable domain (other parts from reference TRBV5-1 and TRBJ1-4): KAGVTQTPRYLIKTRGQQVTLSCSPISGHRSVSWYQQTPGQGLQFLFEYFSETQRNKGNFPGRFSGRQFSNSRSEMNVSTLELGDSALYLCASSLGGAGNEKLFFGSGTQLSVL.

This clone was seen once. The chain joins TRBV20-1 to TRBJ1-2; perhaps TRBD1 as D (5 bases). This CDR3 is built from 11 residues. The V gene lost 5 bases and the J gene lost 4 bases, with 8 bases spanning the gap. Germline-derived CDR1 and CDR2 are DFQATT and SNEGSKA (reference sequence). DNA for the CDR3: TGCAGTGCTGGGGACTTCTATGGCTACACCTTC. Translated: CSAGDFYGYTF.

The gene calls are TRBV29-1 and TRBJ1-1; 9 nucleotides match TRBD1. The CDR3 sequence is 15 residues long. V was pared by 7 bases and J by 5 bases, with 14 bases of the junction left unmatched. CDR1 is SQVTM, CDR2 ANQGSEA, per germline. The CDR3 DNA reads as TGCAGCGCCACCCGGGACAGGGAAGGGGGAACTGAAGCTTTCTTT. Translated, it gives CSATRDREGGTEAFF.

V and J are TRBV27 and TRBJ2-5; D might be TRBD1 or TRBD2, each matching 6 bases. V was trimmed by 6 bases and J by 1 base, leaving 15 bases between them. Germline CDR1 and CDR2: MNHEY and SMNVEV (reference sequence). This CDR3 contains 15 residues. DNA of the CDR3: TGTGCCAGCAGAAGTTTTAGGGGGGTCCAAGAGACCCAGTACTTC. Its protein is CASRSFRGVQETQYF.

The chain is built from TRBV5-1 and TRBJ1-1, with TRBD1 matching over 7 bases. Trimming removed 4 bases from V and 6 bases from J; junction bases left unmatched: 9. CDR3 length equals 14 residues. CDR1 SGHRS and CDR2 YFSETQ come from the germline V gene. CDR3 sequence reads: CASSITGTDSEAFF. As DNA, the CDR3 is TGCGCCAGCAGCATTACCGGGACAGACTCTGAAGCTTTCTTT. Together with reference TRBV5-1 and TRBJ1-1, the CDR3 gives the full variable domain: KAGVTQTPRYLIKTRGQQVTLSCSPISGHRSVSWYQQTPGQGLQFLFEYFSETQRNKGNFPGRFSGRQFSNSRSEMNVSTLELGDSALYLCASSITGTDSEAFFGQGTRLTVV.

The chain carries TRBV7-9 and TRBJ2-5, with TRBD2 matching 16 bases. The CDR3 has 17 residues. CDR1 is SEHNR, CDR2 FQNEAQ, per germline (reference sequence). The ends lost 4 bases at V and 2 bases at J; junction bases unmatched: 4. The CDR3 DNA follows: TGTGCCAGCAGCTCGGGACTAGCGGGAGGGCCTCAAGAGACCCAGTACTTC. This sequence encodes CASSSGLAGGPQETQYF. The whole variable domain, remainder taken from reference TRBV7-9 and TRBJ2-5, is DTGVSQNPRHKITKRGQNVTFRCDPISEHNRLYWYRQTLGQGPEFLTYFQNEAQLEKSRLLSDRFSAERPKGSFSTLEIQRTEQGDSAMYLCASSSGLAGGPQETQYFGPGTRLLVL.

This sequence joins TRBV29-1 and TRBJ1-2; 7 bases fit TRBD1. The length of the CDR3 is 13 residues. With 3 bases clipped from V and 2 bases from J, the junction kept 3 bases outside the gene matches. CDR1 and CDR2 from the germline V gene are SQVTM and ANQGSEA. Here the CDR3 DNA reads TGCAGCGTTGATGCCAGGGGGAACTATGGCTACACCTTC. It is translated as CSVDARGNYGYTF.

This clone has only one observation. The CDR3 here is CASSREVSYEQYF. The CDR3 DNA sequence: TGTGCCAGCAGCCGGGAGGTGTCCTACGAGCAGTACTTC. This rearrangement joins TRBV13 to TRBJ2-7; 7 bases fit TRBD2. CDR1 is PRHDT and CDR2 is FYEKMQ in the germline V gene (reference sequence). This CDR3 is 13 amino acids long. V lost 5 bases and J lost 1; bases outside the gene matches: 2.

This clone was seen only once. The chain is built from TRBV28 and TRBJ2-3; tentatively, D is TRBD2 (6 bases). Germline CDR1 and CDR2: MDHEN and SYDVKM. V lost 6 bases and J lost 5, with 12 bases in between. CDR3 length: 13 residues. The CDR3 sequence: CASSPRDLDTQYF. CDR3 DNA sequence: TGTGCCAGCAGCCCCCGGGACTTAGATACGCAGTATTTT.

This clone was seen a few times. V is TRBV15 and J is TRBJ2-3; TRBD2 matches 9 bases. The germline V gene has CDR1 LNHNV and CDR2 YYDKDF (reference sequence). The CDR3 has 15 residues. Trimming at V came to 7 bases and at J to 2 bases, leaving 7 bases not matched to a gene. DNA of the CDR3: TGTGCCACCACCCCGGGGACTAGCCCCACAGATACGCAGTATTTT. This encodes CATTPGTSPTDTQYF.

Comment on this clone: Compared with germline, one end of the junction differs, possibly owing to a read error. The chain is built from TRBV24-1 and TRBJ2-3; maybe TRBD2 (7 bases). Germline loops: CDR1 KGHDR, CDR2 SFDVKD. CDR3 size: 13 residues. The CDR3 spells CATGGAGTDTQYF. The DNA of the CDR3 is TGTGCCACCGGGGGGGCAGGCACCGATACGCAGTATTTT.

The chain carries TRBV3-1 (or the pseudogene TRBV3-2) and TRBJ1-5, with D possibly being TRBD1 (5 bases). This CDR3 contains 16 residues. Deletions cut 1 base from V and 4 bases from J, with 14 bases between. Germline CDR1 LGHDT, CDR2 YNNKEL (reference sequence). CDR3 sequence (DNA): TGTGCCAGCAGCCAAGGGGCAGGGATGGGTAATCAGCCCCAGCATTTT. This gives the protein CASSQGAGMGNQPQHF.

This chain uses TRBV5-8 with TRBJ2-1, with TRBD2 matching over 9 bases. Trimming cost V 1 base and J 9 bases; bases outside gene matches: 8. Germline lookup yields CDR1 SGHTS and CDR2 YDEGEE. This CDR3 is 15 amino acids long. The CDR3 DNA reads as TGTGCCAGCAGCTTGTATGGCGGGAGGGCCGGTGAGCAGTTCTTC. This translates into CASSLYGGRAGEQFF.

This CDR3 is CASSGSGYEQYF. DNA for the CDR3: TGTGCCAGCAGCGGTAGTGGGTACGAGCAGTACTTC. The rearrangement links TRBV7-9 to TRBJ2-7, with D unclear. This CDR3 spans 12 amino acids. V was shortened by 5 bases and J by 4 bases, with 9 bases between the two germline ends. Germline CDR1 and CDR2: SEHNR and FQNEAQ (reference sequence).

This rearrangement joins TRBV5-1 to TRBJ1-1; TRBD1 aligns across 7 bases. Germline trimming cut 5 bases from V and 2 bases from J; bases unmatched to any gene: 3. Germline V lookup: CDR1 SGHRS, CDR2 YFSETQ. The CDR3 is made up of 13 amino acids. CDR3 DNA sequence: TGCGCCAGCAGGGGACAGACTAACACTGAAGCTTTCTTT. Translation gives CASRGQTNTEAFF.

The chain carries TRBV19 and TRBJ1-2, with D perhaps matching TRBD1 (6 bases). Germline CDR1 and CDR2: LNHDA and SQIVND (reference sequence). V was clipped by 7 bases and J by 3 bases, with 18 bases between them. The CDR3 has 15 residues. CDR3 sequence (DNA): TGTGCCAGTATTCGGACAGTCAGGTCGGACTATGGCTACACCTTC. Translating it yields CASIRTVRSDYGYTF.

CDR3 DNA sequence: TGCGCCAGCAGCTTCCCGGGGCGGGAGACCCAGTACTTC. It codes for CASSFPGRETQYF. J is TRBJ2-5 and V is TRBV5-1; D may be TRBD1 or TRBD2 (5 bases each). Trimming left V 2 bases short and J 5 bases short, with 10 bases between. In germline, CDR1 is SGHRS, CDR2 YFSETQ. This CDR3 region has 13 residues. The full variable domain, in which reference TRBV5-1 and TRBJ2-5 provide the parts outside the CDR3, is KAGVTQTPRYLIKTRGQQVTLSCSPISGHRSVSWYQQTPGQGLQFLFEYFSETQRNKGNFPGRFSGRQFSNSRSEMNVSTLELGDSALYLCASSFPGRETQYFGPGTRLLVL.

Here the CDR3 DNA reads TGTGCCAGCAGCCAAGTTATGGGCACTCAAATCGGGAACACTGAAGCTTTCTTT. Protein: CASSQVMGTQIGNTEAFF. The rearrangement joins TRBV4-2 to TRBJ1-1; no clear D gene. Germline values: CDR1 LGHNA, CDR2 YNFKEQ. The CDR3 length is 18 residues. Trimming shortened V by 1 base and J by 1 base, and 19 bases separated the two germline ends.

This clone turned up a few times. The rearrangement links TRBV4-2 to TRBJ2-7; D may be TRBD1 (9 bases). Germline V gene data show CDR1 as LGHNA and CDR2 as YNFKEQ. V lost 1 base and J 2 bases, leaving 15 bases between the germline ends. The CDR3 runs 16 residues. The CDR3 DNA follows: TGTGCCAGCAGCCAAGCGGGGGGGACAGGGACCTACGAGCAGTACTTC. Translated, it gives CASSQAGGTGTYEQYF.

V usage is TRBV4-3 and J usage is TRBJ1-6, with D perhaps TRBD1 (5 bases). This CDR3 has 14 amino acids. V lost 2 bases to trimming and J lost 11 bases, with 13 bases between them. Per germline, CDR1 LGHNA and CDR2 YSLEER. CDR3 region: CASSQYNRIPPLHF. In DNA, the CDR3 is TGCGCCAGCAGCCAATATAACAGGATTCCACCCCTCCACTTT.

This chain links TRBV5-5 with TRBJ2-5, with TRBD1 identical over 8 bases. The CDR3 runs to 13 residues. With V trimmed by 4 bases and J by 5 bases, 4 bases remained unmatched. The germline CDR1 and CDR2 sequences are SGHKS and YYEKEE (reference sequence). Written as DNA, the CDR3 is TGTGCCAGCAGCGGGACAGGAGGGGAGACCCAGTACTTC. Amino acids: CASSGTGGETQYF. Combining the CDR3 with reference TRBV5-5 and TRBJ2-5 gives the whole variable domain DAGVTQSPTHLIKTRGQQVTLRCSPISGHKSVSWYQQVLGQGPQFIFQYYEKEERGRGNFPDRFSARQFPNYSSELNVNALLLGDSALYLCASSGTGGETQYFGPGTRLLVL.

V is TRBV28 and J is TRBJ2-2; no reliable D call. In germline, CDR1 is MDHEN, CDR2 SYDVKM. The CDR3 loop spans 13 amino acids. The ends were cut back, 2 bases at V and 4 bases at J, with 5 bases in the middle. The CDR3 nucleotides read TGTGCCAGCAGTTTAAGGGTCACCGGGGAGCTGTTTTTT. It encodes CASSLRVTGELFF.

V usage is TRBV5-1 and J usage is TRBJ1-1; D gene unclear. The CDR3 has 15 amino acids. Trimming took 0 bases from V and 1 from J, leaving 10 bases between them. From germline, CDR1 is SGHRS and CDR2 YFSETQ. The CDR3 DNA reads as TGCGCCAGCAGCTTGGAACCGGGGAGGAACACTGAAGCTTTCTTT. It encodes CASSLEPGRNTEAFF.

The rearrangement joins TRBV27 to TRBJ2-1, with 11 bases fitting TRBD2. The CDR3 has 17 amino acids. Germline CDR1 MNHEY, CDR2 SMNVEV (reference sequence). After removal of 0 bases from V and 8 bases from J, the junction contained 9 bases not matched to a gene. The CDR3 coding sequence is TGTGCCAGCAGTTTATCTAGCGTAGCGGGAGGGCATGATGAGCAGTTCTTC. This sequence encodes CASSLSSVAGGHDEQFF.

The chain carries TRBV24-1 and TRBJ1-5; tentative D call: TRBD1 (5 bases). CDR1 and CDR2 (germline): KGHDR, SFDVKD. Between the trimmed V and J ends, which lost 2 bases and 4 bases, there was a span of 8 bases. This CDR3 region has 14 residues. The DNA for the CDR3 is TGTGCCACCAGTGATTCGACAGCAAATCAGCCCCAGCATTTT. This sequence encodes CATSDSTANQPQHF.

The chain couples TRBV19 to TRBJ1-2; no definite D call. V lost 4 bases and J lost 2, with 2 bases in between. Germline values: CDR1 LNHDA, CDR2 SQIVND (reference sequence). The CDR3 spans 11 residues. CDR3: CASSTNYGYTF. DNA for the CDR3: TGTGCCAGTAGTACAAACTATGGCTACACCTTC.